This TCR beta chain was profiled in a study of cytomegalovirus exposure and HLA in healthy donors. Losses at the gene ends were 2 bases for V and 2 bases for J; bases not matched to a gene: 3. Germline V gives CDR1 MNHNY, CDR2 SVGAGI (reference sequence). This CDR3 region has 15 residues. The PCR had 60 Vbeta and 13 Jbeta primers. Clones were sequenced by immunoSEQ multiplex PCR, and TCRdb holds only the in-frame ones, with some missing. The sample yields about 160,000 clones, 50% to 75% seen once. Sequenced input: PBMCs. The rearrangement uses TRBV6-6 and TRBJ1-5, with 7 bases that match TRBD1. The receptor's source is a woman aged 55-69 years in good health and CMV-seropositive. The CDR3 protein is CASSYARGGNQPQHF. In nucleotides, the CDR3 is TGTGCCAGCAGTTACGCCAGGGGGGGCAATCAGCCCCAGCATTTT.